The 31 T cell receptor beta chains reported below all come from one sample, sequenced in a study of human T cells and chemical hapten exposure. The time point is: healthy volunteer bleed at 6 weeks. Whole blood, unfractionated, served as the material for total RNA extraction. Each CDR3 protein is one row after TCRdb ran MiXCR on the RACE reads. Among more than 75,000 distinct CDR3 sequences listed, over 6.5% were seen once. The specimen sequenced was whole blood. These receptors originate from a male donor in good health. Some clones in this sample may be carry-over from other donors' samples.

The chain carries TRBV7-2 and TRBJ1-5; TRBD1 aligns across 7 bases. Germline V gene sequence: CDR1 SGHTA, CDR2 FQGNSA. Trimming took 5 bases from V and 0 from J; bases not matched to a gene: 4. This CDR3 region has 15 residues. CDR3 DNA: TGTGCCAGCAGCCCGCGACAGGGTAGCAATCAGCCCCAGCATTTT. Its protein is CASSPRQGSNQPQHF.

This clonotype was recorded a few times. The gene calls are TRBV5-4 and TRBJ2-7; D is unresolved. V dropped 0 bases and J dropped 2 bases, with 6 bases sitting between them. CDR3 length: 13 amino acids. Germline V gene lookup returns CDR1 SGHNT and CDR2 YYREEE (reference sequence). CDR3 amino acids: CASSLAPTYEQYF. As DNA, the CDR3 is TGTGCCAGCAGCTTGGCTCCTACCTACGAGCAGTACTTC.

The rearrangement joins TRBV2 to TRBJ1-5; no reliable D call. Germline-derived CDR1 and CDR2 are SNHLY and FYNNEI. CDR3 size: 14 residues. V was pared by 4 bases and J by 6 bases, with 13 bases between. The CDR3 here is CASSGGGISQPQHF. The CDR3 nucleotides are TGTGCCAGCAGTGGGGGAGGAATATCTCAGCCCCAGCATTTT. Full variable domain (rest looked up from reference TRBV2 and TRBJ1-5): EPEVTQTPSHQVTQMGQEVILRCVPISNHLYFYWYRQILGQKVEFLVSFYNNEISEKSEIFDDQFSVERPDGSNFTLKIRSTKLEDSAMYFCASSGGGISQPQHFGDGTRLSIL.

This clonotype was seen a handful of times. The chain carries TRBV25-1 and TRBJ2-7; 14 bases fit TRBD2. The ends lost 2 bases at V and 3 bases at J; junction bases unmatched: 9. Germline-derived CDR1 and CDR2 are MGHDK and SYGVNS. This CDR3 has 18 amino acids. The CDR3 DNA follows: TGTGCCAGCAGTGAAGCTGGTGGACTAGCGGGAGGACTCTACGAGCAGTACTTC. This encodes CASSEAGGLAGGLYEQYF.

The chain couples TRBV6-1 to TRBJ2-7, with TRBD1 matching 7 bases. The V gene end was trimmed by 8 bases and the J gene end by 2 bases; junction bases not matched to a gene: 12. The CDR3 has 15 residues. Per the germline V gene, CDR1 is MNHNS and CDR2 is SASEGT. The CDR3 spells CASETGAGGAYEQYF. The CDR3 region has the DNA TGTGCCAGCGAAACAGGGGCGGGTGGGGCCTACGAGCAGTACTTC.

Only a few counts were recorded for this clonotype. The CDR3 sequence: CSSRWDGYNEQFF. As DNA, the CDR3 is TGCAGCTCCAGGTGGGACGGATACAATGAGCAGTTCTTC. The chain has TRBV29-1 and TRBJ2-1; D is tentatively TRBD1 or TRBD2 (5 bases each). Germline assignment: CDR1 SQVTM and CDR2 ANQGSEA. The CDR3 loop spans 13 amino acids. Trimming cost V 8 bases and J 4 bases, with 15 bases left between them.

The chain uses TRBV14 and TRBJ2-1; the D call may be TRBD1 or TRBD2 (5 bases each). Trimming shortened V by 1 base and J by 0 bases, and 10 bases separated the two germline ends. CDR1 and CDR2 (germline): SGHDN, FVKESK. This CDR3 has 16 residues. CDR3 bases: TGTGCCAGCAGCCAAGTTGAGGGGAGCTCCTACAATGAGCAGTTCTTC. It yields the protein CASSQVEGSSYNEQFF.

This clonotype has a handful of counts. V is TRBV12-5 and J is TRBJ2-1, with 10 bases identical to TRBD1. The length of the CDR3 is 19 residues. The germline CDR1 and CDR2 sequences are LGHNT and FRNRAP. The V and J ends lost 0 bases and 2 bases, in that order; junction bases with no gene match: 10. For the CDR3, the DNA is TGTGCTAGTGGTTTGGTGTGGGACAGGGGTTTCTTCACCTACAATGAGCAGTTCTTC. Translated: CASGLVWDRGFFTYNEQFF.

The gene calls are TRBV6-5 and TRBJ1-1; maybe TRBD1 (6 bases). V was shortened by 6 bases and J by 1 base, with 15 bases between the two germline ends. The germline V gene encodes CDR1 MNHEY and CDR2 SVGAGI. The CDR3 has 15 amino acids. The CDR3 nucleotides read TGTGCCAGCAGCCAACCGGGACAAGAGAACACTGAAGCTTTCTTT. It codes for CASSQPGQENTEAFF.

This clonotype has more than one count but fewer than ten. CDR3 nucleotides: TGTGCCAGCAGCCCCGGGAGGACTAATGAAAAACTGTTTTTT. This codes for CASSPGRTNEKLFF. The V gene is TRBV7-8, the J gene TRBJ1-4; no clear D. The CDR3 has 14 residues. Germline V gene data show CDR1 as SGHVS and CDR2 as FQNEAQ. Trimming removed 5 bases from V and 2 bases from J, with 9 bases in between.

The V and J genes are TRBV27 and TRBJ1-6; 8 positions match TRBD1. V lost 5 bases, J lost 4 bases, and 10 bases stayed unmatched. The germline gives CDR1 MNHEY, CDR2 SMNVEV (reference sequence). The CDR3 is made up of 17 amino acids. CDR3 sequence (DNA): TGTGCCAGCAGTGCCACGACAGGGGCCGTGTATAATTCACCCCTCCACTTT. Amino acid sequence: CASSATTGAVYNSPLHF.

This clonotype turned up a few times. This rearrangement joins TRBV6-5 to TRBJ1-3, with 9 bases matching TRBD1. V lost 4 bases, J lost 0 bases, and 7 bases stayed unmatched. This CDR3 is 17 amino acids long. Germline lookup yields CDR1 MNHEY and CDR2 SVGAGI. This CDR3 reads CASSSGQGLLSGNTIYF. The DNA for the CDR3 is TGTGCCAGCAGTTCCGGACAGGGGCTACTCTCTGGAAACACCATATATTTT.

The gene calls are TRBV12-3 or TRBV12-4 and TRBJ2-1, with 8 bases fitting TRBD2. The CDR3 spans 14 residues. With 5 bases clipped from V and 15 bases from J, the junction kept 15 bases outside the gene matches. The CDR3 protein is CASSRPGLEKKPFF. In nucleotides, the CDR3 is TGTGCCAGCAGTCGTCCGGGACTAGAAAAAAAACCGTTCTTC.

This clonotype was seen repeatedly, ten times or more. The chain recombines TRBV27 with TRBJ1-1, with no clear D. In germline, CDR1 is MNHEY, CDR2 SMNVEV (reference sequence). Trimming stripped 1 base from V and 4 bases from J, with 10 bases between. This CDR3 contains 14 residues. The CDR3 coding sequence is TGTGCCAGCAGTTTATACGGCGACTTCACTGAAGCTTTCTTT. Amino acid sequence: CASSLYGDFTEAFF.

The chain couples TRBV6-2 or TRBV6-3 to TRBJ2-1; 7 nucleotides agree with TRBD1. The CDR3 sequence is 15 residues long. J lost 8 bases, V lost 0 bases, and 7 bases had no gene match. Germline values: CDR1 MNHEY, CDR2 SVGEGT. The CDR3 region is CASSYSPDRSDEQFF. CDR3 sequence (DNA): TGTGCCAGCAGTTACTCTCCGGACAGGTCGGATGAGCAGTTCTTC.

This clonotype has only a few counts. DNA of the CDR3: TGTGCCAGCAGCTTAGGGGTCAGAGCGGGGGCAGGCATGGGGGAGACCCAGTACTTC. As protein: CASSLGVRAGAGMGETQYF. The chain uses TRBV7-2 and TRBJ2-5; 8 positions agree with TRBD2. Germline loops: CDR1 SGHTA, CDR2 FQGNSA. CDR3 size: 19 residues. The V and J ends lost 1 base and 5 bases, in that order; junction bases with no gene match: 18. Looking up the rest from reference TRBV7-2 and TRBJ2-5 gives the full variable domain: GAGVSQSPSNKVTEKGKDVELRCDPISGHTALYWYRQSLGQGLEFLIYFQGNSAPDKSGLPSDRFSAERTGGSVSTLTIQRTQQEDSAVYLCASSLGVRAGAGMGETQYFGPGTRLLVL.

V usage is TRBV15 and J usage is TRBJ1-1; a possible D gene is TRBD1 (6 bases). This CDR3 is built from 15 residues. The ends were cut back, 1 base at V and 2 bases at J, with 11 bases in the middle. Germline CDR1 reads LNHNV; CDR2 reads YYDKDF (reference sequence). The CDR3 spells CATSRVRGVNTEAFF. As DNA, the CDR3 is TGTGCCACCAGCAGAGTGAGGGGGGTCAACACTGAAGCTTTCTTT.

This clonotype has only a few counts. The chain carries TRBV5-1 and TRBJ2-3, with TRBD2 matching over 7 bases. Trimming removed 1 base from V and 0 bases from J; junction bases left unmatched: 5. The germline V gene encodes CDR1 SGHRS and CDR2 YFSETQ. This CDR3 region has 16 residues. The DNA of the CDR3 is TGCGCCAGCAGCTTGTTCCTAGCGGAGAGCACAGATACGCAGTATTTT. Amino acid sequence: CASSLFLAESTDTQYF. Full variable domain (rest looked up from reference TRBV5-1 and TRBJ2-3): KAGVTQTPRYLIKTRGQQVTLSCSPISGHRSVSWYQQTPGQGLQFLFEYFSETQRNKGNFPGRFSGRQFSNSRSEMNVSTLELGDSALYLCASSLFLAESTDTQYFGPGTRLTVL.

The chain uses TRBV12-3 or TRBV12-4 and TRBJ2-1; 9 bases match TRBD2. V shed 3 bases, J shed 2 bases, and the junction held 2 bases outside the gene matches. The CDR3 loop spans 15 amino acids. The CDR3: CASSFGGGAYNEQFF. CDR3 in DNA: TGTGCCAGCAGTTTTGGCGGGGGGGCCTACAATGAGCAGTTCTTC.

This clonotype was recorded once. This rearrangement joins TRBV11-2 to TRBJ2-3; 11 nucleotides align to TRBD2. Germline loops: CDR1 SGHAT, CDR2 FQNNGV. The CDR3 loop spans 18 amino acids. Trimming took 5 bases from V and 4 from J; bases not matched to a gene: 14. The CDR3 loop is CASSPRGWLAGGPDTQYF. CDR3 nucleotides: TGTGCCAGCAGCCCCAGGGGGTGGTTAGCGGGAGGGCCAGATACGCAGTATTTT.

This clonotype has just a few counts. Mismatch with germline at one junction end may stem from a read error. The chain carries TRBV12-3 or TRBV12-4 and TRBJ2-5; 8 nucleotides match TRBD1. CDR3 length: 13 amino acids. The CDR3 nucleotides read TGTGCCAGCAGAAAGACAGGGGCAGAGACCCAGCACTTC. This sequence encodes CASRKTGAETQHF.

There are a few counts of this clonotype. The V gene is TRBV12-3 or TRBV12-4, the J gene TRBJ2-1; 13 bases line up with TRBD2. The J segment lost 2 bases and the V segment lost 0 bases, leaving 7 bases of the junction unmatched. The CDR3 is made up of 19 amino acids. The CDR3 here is CASSLASGTSGKTYNEQFF. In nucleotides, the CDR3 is TGTGCCAGCAGTTTAGCCTCCGGGACTAGCGGGAAGACCTACAATGAGCAGTTCTTC.

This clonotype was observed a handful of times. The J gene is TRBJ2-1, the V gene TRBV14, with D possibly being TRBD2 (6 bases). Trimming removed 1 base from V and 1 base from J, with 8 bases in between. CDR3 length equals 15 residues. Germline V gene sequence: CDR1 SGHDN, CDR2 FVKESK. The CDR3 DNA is TGTGCCAGCAGCCAAGTTGCGGGGTCCTACAATGAGCAGTTCTTC. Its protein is CASSQVAGSYNEQFF.

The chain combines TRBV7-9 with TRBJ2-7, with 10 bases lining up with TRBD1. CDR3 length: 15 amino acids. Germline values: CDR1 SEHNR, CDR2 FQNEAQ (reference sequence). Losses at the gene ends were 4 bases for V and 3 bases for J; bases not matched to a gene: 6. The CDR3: CASSSPGQGIYEQYF. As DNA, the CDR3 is TGTGCCAGCAGCTCTCCGGGACAGGGGATCTACGAGCAGTACTTC.

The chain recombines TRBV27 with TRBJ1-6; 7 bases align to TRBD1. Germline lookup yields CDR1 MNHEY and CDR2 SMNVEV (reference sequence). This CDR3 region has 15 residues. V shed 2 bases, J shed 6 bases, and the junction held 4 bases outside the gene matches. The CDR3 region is CASSLAGGTNSPLHF. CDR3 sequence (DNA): TGTGCCAGCAGTTTAGCAGGGGGAACTAATTCACCCCTCCACTTT.

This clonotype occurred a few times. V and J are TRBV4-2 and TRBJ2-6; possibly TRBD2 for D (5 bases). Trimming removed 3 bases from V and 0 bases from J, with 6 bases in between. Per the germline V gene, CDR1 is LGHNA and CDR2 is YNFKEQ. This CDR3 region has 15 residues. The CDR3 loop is CASSQGSSGANVLTF. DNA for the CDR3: TGTGCCAGCAGCCAGGGGAGCTCTGGGGCCAACGTCCTGACTTTC.

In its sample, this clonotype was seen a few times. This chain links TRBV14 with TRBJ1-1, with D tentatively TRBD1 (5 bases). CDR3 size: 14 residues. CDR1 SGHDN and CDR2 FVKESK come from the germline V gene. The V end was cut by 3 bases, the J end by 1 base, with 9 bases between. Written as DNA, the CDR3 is TGTGCCAGCAGCCAGGGACTCTGGAACACTGAAGCTTTCTTT. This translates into CASSQGLWNTEAFF. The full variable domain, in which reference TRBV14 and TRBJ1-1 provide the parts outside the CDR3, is EAGVTQFPSHSVIEKGQTVTLRCDPISGHDNLYWYRRVMGKEIKFLLHFVKESKQDESGMPNNRFLAERTGGTYSTLKVQPAELEDSGVYFCASSQGLWNTEAFFGQGTRLTVV.

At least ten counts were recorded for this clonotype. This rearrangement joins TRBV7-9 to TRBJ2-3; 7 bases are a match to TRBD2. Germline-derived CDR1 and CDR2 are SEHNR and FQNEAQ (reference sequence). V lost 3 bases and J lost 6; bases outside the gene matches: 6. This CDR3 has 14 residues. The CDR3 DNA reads TGTGCCAGCAGCTTTTCCGGGAGGACCGATACGCAGTATTTT. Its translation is CASSFSGRTDTQYF.

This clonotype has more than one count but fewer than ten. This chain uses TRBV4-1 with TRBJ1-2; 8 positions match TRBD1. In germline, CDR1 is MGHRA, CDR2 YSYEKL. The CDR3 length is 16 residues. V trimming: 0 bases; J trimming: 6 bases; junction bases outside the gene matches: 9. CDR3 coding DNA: TGCGCCAGCAGCCAAGAGCCAGGACAGGGACCCGATGGCTACACCTTC. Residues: CASSQEPGQGPDGYTF.

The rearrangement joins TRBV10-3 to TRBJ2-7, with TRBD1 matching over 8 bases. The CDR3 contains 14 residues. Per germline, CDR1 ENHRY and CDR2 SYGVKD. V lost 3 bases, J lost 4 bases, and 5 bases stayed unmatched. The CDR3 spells CAISDDRGFYEQYF. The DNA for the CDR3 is TGTGCCATCAGTGATGACAGGGGCTTTTACGAGCAGTACTTC.

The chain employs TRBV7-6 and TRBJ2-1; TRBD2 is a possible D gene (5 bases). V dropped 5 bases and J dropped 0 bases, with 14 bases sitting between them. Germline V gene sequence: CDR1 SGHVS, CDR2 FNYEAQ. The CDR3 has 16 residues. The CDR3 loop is CASSPGKLGSYNEQFF. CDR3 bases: TGTGCCAGCAGCCCCGGGAAATTGGGCTCCTACAATGAGCAGTTCTTC.